What follows is one T cell receptor (beta chain) and its context. Profiled with immunoSEQ multiplex PCR; TCRdb holds only in-frame clones, not every one. The profile shows roughly 90,000 clones, about 89% of them singletons. The sample comes from a study of control samples from healthy donors and cancer patients. CDR3 length equals 13 residues. From germline, CDR1 is SGHTA and CDR2 FQGNSA. V shed 4 bases and J shed 4 bases, with 10 bases lying between them. The chain has TRBV7-2 and TRBJ1-1; D uncertain. What was sequenced was PBMCs. This TCR was sampled from a woman in her 50s with colorectal cancer. The CDR3 here is CASSSVAGTEAFF. The CDR3, as DNA: TGTGCCAGCAGCTCAGTGGCGGGCACTGAAGCTTTCTTT.